These 32 T cell receptor beta chains were all obtained from the same sample, sequenced in a study of cytomegalovirus exposure and HLA in healthy donors. PCR primers comprised 60 Vbeta and 13 Jbeta primers. Sequencing was performed with immunoSEQ multiplex PCR; in TCRdb, only in-frame clones are kept and a portion is missing. The sample has about 150,000 clones; around nine tenths are singletons. Sequenced sample: PBMCs. These receptors were obtained from a woman aged 25 to 45 in good health and CMV-seronegative.

The chain employs TRBV19 and TRBJ1-6; unclear D gene. V lost 3 bases to trimming and J lost 9 bases, with 9 bases between them. Germline V gives CDR1 LNHDA, CDR2 SQIVND (reference sequence). The CDR3 consists of 13 residues. The CDR3 loop is CASSIPGGSPLHF. Here the CDR3 DNA reads TGTGCCAGTAGTATTCCCGGAGGTTCACCCCTCCACTTT.

The V and J genes are TRBV28 and TRBJ2-5; D is undetermined. V lost 6 bases and J lost 7, with 15 bases in between. This CDR3 has 13 amino acids. Germline assignment: CDR1 MDHEN and CDR2 SYDVKM. DNA for the CDR3: TGTGCCAGCAGCACACCAGGCGTCGGGACCCAGTACTTC. Its translation: CASSTPGVGTQYF.

This clone was picked up a small number of times. This chain joins TRBV25-1 and TRBJ2-3; TRBD2 agrees at 14 bases. The CDR3 loop spans 17 amino acids. Germline-derived CDR1 and CDR2 are MGHDK and SYGVNS. Unmatched junction bases numbered 5, after V lost 2 bases and J lost 4 bases. Here the CDR3 DNA reads TGTGCCAGCAGTGAACGGACTAGCGGGAGGAGGTCAGATACGCAGTATTTT. Residues: CASSERTSGRRSDTQYF. Complete variable domain (other parts from reference TRBV25-1 and TRBJ2-3): EADIYQTPRYLVIGTGKKITLECSQTMGHDKMYWYQQDPGMELHLIHYSYGVNSTEKGDLSSESTVSRIRTEHFPLTLESARPSHTSQYLCASSERTSGRRSDTQYFGPGTRLTVL.

Only one count was recorded for this clone. CDR3 loop: CASSFERGFGNTEAFF. The DNA for the CDR3 is TGTGCCAGCAGCTTTGAAAGGGGGTTTGGGAACACTGAAGCTTTCTTT. The chain couples TRBV11-1 to TRBJ1-1, with a possible D match to TRBD1 (6 bases). V was clipped by 3 bases and J by 1 base, with 15 bases between them. The CDR3 runs 16 residues. CDR1 is SGHAT and CDR2 is FQDESV in the germline V gene (reference sequence).

V is TRBV5-1 and J is TRBJ1-3; possibly TRBD1 for D (5 bases). CDR1 is SGHRS and CDR2 is YFSETQ in the germline V gene. This CDR3 is built from 17 residues. V lost 4 bases and J lost 4, with 21 bases in between. CDR3 sequence reads: CASSARREGPRGNTIYF. CDR3 in DNA: TGCGCCAGCAGCGCTCGCAGGGAGGGCCCGAGGGGAAACACCATATATTTT.

The chain carries TRBV13 and TRBJ2-1; 10 bases map to TRBD2. CDR3 length: 16 residues. CDR1 and CDR2 from the germline V gene are PRHDT and FYEKMQ (reference sequence). V lost 4 bases and J lost 5; bases outside the gene matches: 8. The CDR3 sequence is CASSSTVAGGDNEQFF. The CDR3 nucleotides are TGTGCCAGCAGCTCCACCGTAGCGGGAGGCGACAATGAGCAGTTCTTC.

The chain joins TRBV28 to TRBJ1-2; 10 bases agree with TRBD1. V shed 4 bases and J 8 bases; nucleotides not matched to a gene: 7. The length of the CDR3 is 14 residues. From germline, CDR1 is MDHEN and CDR2 SYDVKM. CDR3 DNA: TGTGCCAGCAGTTCCGGGACAGGGGTCGGGGGCTACACCTTC. It translates to CASSSGTGVGGYTF.

This chain connects TRBV7-2 to TRBJ2-5; 7 nucleotides agree with TRBD2. The length of the CDR3 is 15 residues. Germline V gene lookup returns CDR1 SGHTA and CDR2 FQGNSA. V lost 5 bases, J lost 4 bases, and 10 bases stayed unmatched. Written as DNA, the CDR3 is TGTGCCAGCAGCGGAATTCTAGCGGACCCAGAGACCCAGTACTTC. It yields the protein CASSGILADPETQYF.

The chain carries TRBV28 and TRBJ1-2; TRBD1 is a possible D gene (5 bases). Germline CDR1 MDHEN, CDR2 SYDVKM. The ends were cut back, 3 bases at V and 3 bases at J, with 11 bases in the middle. The CDR3 loop spans 14 amino acids. Here the CDR3 reads CASSFVREDYGYTF. The CDR3 nucleotides are TGTGCCAGCAGTTTTGTCAGGGAGGACTATGGCTACACCTTC.

The chain carries TRBV18 and TRBJ2-1, with D maybe TRBD1 (6 bases). The germline V gene has CDR1 KGHSH and CDR2 LQKENI. This CDR3 is 14 amino acids long. V was trimmed by 3 bases and J by 1 base, leaving 7 bases between them. DNA of the CDR3: TGTGCCAGCTCACCGGGGGCATCCTACAATGAGCAGTTCTTC. Its protein product is CASSPGASYNEQFF.

The chain recombines TRBV21-1 with TRBJ2-3; whether TRBD2, the table's D call, matches the DNA was not checked. TRBV21-1 is a known pseudogene. The CDR3 runs to 13 residues. This CDR3 is CASSSSCTDTQYF. CDR3 in DNA: TGTGCCAGCAGTTCGAGTTGCACAGATACGCAGTATTTT.

This clone has a handful of counts. This chain joins TRBV7-2 and TRBJ1-5, with D hard to call. V lost 2 bases and J lost 3, with 11 bases in between. The CDR3 totals 15 residues. CDR1 and CDR2 (germline): SGHTA, FQGNSA. DNA for the CDR3: TGTGCCAGCAGCTTAAGTTCAGTCATCAATCAGCCCCAGCATTTT. Its protein is CASSLSSVINQPQHF.

The chain is built from TRBV6-5 and TRBJ2-1, with TRBD2 matching 8 bases. V was pared by 2 bases and J by 7 bases, with 10 bases of the junction left unmatched. The CDR3 is 16 residues long. Germline CDR1 reads MNHEY; CDR2 reads SVGAGI. CDR3 DNA: TGTGCCAGCAGTTACCTGAAAACGGGGGGGCCTAATGAGCAGTTCTTC. It specifies CASSYLKTGGPNEQFF.

The sample holds one count of this clone. The chain has TRBV7-2 and TRBJ2-7, with a tentative D call TRBD1 (5 bases). Germline V gives CDR1 SGHTA, CDR2 FQGNSA. The CDR3 has 14 residues. With 5 bases removed from V and 2 bases from J, the gap between germline ends came to 13 bases. The CDR3 loop is CASSRTSTPYEQYF. DNA for the CDR3: TGTGCCAGCAGCCGGACATCCACTCCCTACGAGCAGTACTTC.

This chain links TRBV11-3 with TRBJ2-1, with TRBD1 matching 8 bases. CDR1 and CDR2 (germline): SGHNT, YENEEA. The CDR3 length is 15 residues. Trimming cost V 4 bases and J 7 bases; bases outside gene matches: 9. CDR3 in DNA: TGTGCCAGCAGCTCCCGAGGACAGGGAAGGAATGAGCAGTTCTTC. Protein product: CASSSRGQGRNEQFF.

The chain employs TRBV10-3 and TRBJ2-2; 7 nucleotides line up with TRBD2. The CDR3 sequence is 16 residues long. V shed 4 bases, J shed 0 bases, and the junction held 5 bases outside the gene matches. Germline CDR1 is ENHRY and CDR2 is SYGVKD. The chain's CDR3 is CAISGVAGTNTGELFF. CDR3 DNA: TGTGCCATCAGTGGGGTAGCGGGTACGAACACCGGGGAGCTGTTTTTT.

The CDR3 protein is CASSPPRGRTEAFF. CDR3 DNA sequence: TGTGCCAGCAGCCCTCCCCGAGGTCGCACTGAAGCTTTCTTT. The J gene is TRBJ1-1, the V gene TRBV28, with unresolved D. CDR1 and CDR2 from the germline V gene are MDHEN and SYDVKM. The CDR3 consists of 14 residues. Trimming took 6 bases from V and 4 from J, leaving 15 bases between them. The full variable domain, in which reference TRBV28 and TRBJ1-1 provide the parts outside the CDR3, is DVKVTQSSRYLVKRTGEKVFLECVQDMDHENMFWYRQDPGLGLRLIYFSYDVKMKEKGDIPEGYSVSREKKERFSLILESASTNQTSMYLCASSPPRGRTEAFFGQGTRLTVV.

The chain uses TRBV28 and TRBJ1-4; D might be TRBD1 (5 bases). This CDR3 has 14 residues. Germline CDR1 and CDR2: MDHEN and SYDVKM. The ends were cut back, 0 bases at V and 7 bases at J, with 9 bases in the middle. The CDR3 sequence: CASSLWGRAEKLFF. The CDR3 nucleotides are TGTGCCAGCAGTTTATGGGGCAGGGCTGAAAAACTGTTTTTT.

This clone was seen once. This chain joins TRBV29-1 and TRBJ1-1, with 7 bases fitting TRBD1. Germline V lookup: CDR1 SQVTM, CDR2 ANQGSEA. Trimming cost V 2 bases and J 4 bases; bases outside gene matches: 4. The CDR3 has 13 residues. The CDR3 reads CSVEPQGGTEAFF. DNA for the CDR3: TGCAGCGTTGAACCTCAGGGGGGCACTGAAGCTTTCTTT.

The CDR3 region is CASSPRTSGGPRSGQYF. The CDR3 DNA is TGTGCCAGCAGTCCACGGACTAGCGGGGGGCCCCGCAGCGGGCAGTATTTT. The chain couples TRBV28 to TRBJ2-3; 14 nucleotides align to TRBD2. Looked up from germline, CDR1 is MDHEN and CDR2 is SYDVKM. The trim removed 5 bases at V and 11 bases at J, leaving 15 bases unmatched. CDR3 length: 17 residues.

This rearrangement joins TRBV6-6 to TRBJ2-7; D not resolved. CDR3 length equals 16 residues. The V and J ends lost 0 bases and 3 bases respectively, with 15 bases between them. Per germline, CDR1 MNHNY and CDR2 SVGAGI (reference sequence). CDR3 residues: CASSYSPRYLNYEQYF. In DNA form, the CDR3 reads TGTGCCAGCAGTTACTCCCCTAGATACCTAAACTACGAGCAGTACTTC.

The count of this clone is one. V is TRBV30 and J is TRBJ1-2; no clear D gene. The CDR3 has 10 amino acids. V lost 2 bases and J lost 9, with 7 bases in between. CDR1 GTSNPN and CDR2 SVGIG come from the germline V gene (reference sequence). The CDR3 nucleotides read TGTGCCTGGAGTAAGAAGCGCTACACCTTC. Its translation is CAWSKKRYTF.

The chain is built from TRBV7-6 and TRBJ2-3, with 11 nucleotides matching TRBD2. The CDR3 runs 15 residues. The V and J ends lost 4 bases and 4 bases, in that order; junction bases with no gene match: 4. The germline CDR1 and CDR2 sequences are SGHVS and FNYEAQ. CDR3 in amino acids: CASSSTSGVADTQYF. The CDR3 DNA reads TGTGCCAGCAGCTCGACTAGCGGGGTGGCAGATACGCAGTATTTT.

The chain combines TRBV5-1 with TRBJ2-5; the match to TRBD1 covers 9 bases. This CDR3 is built from 15 residues. Germline CDR1 is SGHRS and CDR2 is YFSETQ. Trimming removed 0 bases from V and 5 bases from J; junction bases left unmatched: 5. This chain's CDR3 is CASSLVGQGLETQYF. The CDR3 coding sequence is TGCGCCAGCAGCTTGGTGGGACAGGGCCTGGAGACCCAGTACTTC.

The chain links TRBV7-9 to TRBJ2-3; 8 positions match TRBD1. The CDR3 extends over 14 amino acids. Per the germline V gene, CDR1 is SEHNR and CDR2 is FQNEAQ (reference sequence). V dropped 5 bases and J dropped 4; count of bases not matched to a gene: 5. CDR3 sequence (DNA): TGTGCCAGCAGCCAAGACAGGGGCCCAGATACGCAGTATTTT. Amino acid sequence: CASSQDRGPDTQYF.

This clone has just a few counts. V gene TRBV7-9 combines with J gene TRBJ2-2, with 7 bases matching TRBD2. After removal of 3 bases from V and 6 bases from J, the junction contained 13 bases not matched to a gene. From germline, CDR1 is SEHNR and CDR2 FQNEAQ (reference sequence). The length of the CDR3 is 17 residues. The CDR3 DNA follows: TGTGCCAGCAGCTTTACCCGGGCCCGGGGAGGGTCCGGGGAGCTGTTTTTT. Its protein product is CASSFTRARGGSGELFF.

The rearrangement joins TRBV15 to TRBJ2-7; possible D gene TRBD2, 6 bases. With 0 bases removed from V and 1 base from J, the gap between germline ends came to 10 bases. CDR3 length: 15 amino acids. Germline V gene lookup returns CDR1 LNHNV and CDR2 YYDKDF (reference sequence). Here the CDR3 reads CATSRDSGGSYEQYF. As DNA, the CDR3 is TGTGCCACCAGCAGAGATAGCGGCGGGTCCTACGAGCAGTACTTC. Complete variable domain (other parts from reference TRBV15 and TRBJ2-7): DAMVIQNPRYQVTQFGKPVTLSCSQTLNHNVMYWYQQKSSQAPKLLFHYYDKDFNNEADTPDNFQSRRPNTSFCFLDIRSPGLGDTAMYLCATSRDSGGSYEQYFGPGTRLTVT.

The V and J genes are TRBV5-6 and TRBJ2-1, with 8 bases fitting TRBD2. The V gene's germline CDR1 is SGHDT and CDR2 YYEEEE. V was clipped by 1 base and J by 7 bases; unmatched bases: 10. This CDR3 is built from 16 residues. CDR3 sequence (DNA): TGTGCCAGCAGCTTGATGGTGAAGCGGGAGTGGAATGAGCAGTTCTTC. This encodes CASSLMVKREWNEQFF.

This clone has a single count. The chain combines TRBV30 with TRBJ1-6, with D maybe TRBD1 (5 bases). The ends were cut back, 3 bases at V and 9 bases at J, with 18 bases in the middle. The CDR3 sequence is 15 residues long. Looked up from germline, CDR1 is GTSNPN and CDR2 is SVGIG (reference sequence). The CDR3 protein is CAWSHEGRRGSPLHF. The DNA for the CDR3 is TGTGCCTGGAGCCACGAAGGACGGAGGGGTTCACCCCTCCACTTT.

This clone was detected a few times. The gene calls are TRBV4-1 and TRBJ2-3; 11 nucleotides agree with TRBD2. The germline gives CDR1 MGHRA, CDR2 YSYEKL. The CDR3 is made up of 15 amino acids. V lost 4 bases, J lost 3 bases, and 3 bases stayed unmatched. The CDR3 loop reads CASSPRTSGTDTQYF. The CDR3 DNA reads TGCGCCAGCAGCCCGAGGACTAGCGGGACAGATACGCAGTATTTT.

V usage is TRBV9 and J usage is TRBJ2-5; 9 nucleotides line up with TRBD2. This CDR3 has 15 amino acids. Germline CDR1 is SGDLS and CDR2 is YYNGEE. Unmatched junction bases numbered 4, after V lost 0 bases and J lost 4 bases. This CDR3 is CASSVGGLAPETQYF. CDR3 nucleotides: TGTGCCAGCAGCGTAGGGGGACTAGCCCCAGAGACCCAGTACTTC.

The V and J genes are TRBV28 and TRBJ1-6; no definite D call. The germline V gene has CDR1 MDHEN and CDR2 SYDVKM. V gave up 10 bases and J gave up 0 bases, with 10 bases separating them. There are 14 residues in the CDR3. In DNA, the CDR3 is TGTGCCACCAAGGAGGACTCCTATAATTCACCCCTCCACTTT. Translation gives CATKEDSYNSPLHF.